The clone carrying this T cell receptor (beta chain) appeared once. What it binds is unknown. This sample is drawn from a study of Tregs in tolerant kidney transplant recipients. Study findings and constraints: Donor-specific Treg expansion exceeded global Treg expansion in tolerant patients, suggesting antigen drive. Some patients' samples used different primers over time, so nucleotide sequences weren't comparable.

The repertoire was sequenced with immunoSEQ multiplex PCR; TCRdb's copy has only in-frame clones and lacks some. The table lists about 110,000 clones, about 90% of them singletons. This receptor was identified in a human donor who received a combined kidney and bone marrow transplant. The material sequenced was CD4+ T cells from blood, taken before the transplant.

The CDR3 is CASREGVGEQFF. DNA for the CDR3: TGTGCCAGCAGAGAGGGTGTGGGGGAGCAGTTCTTC. This chain uses TRBV6-5 with TRBJ2-1; perhaps TRBD2 as D (5 bases). The CDR3 sequence is 12 residues long. Germline CDR1 reads MNHEY; CDR2 reads SVGAGI. The V end was cut by 6 bases, the J end by 10 bases, with 13 bases between.